The 10 T cell receptor beta chains below all came from one sample that was sequenced in a study of CD8 T cells in ankylosing spondylitis. Using its own MiXCR run on the 5' RACE reads, TCRdb lists one record per CDR3 protein. The data contain 150,000 to 200,000 distinct CDR3 sequences, around a tenth of them seen just once; the ten biggest clones take up under 35%. Sequences were obtained from blood, either unsorted or a sorted T cell fraction (not recorded which). The source of these receptors is a male donor with ankylosing spondylitis or in good health (not recorded which).

The sample holds many counts of this clonotype. The rearrangement uses TRBV2 and TRBJ2-5, with TRBD2 as a possible D gene (7 bases). Germline-derived CDR1 and CDR2 are SNHLY and FYNNEI. V was pared by 6 bases and J by 6 bases, with 20 bases between. The CDR3 runs to 15 residues. CDR3 DNA: TGTGCCAGCAGGGGGATTAGGGGGGGCACCCAGACCCAGTACTTC. It translates to CASRGIRGGTQTQYF.

This clonotype was seen a single time. The chain is built from TRBV30 and TRBJ2-7; tentatively, D is TRBD2 (6 bases). The germline V gene has CDR1 GTSNPN and CDR2 SVGIG (reference sequence). The CDR3 contains 13 residues. Trimming took off 7 bases at V and 3 bases at J, with 16 bases between the two ends. The CDR3, as DNA: TGTGCCTCCGGCCGGGGACTCAACTACGAGCAGTACTTC. Its translation is CASGRGLNYEQYF.

The chain links TRBV11-3 to TRBJ2-7; D gene unclear. The V gene's germline CDR1 is SGHNT and CDR2 YENEEA. This CDR3 is 12 amino acids long. V was clipped by 4 bases and J by 2 bases, with 6 bases between them. The CDR3 loop is CASSSLTYEQYF. As DNA, the CDR3 is TGTGCCAGCAGCTCCTTAACCTACGAGCAGTACTTC.

The J gene is TRBJ2-5, the V gene TRBV7-6, with D maybe TRBD1 (5 bases). Trimming shortened V by 5 bases and J by 5 bases, and 21 bases separated the two germline ends. This CDR3 is 16 amino acids long. In germline, CDR1 is SGHVS, CDR2 FNYEAQ. CDR3 DNA: TGTGCCAGCAGCAACACCCAGGGTGTTAATGGGGAGACCCAGTACTTC. Protein: CASSNTQGVNGETQYF.

This clonotype was seen ten or more times. This chain links TRBV29-1 with TRBJ2-2; TRBD1 matches 11 bases. The V segment lost 0 bases and the J segment 5 bases; nucleotides outside the gene matches: 8. CDR3 size: 17 residues. Germline values: CDR1 SQVTM, CDR2 ANQGSEA. The CDR3: CSVEDGRTGGYTGELFF. In DNA, the CDR3 is TGCAGCGTTGAAGATGGCCGGACAGGGGGCTATACCGGGGAGCTGTTTTTT.

There are many counts of this clonotype. The chain joins TRBV6-1 to TRBJ1-1; tentative D call: TRBD1 (6 bases). This CDR3 has 15 amino acids. The germline gives CDR1 MNHNS, CDR2 SASEGT. V gave up 3 bases and J gave up 3 bases, with 14 bases separating them. The CDR3 is CASSDGGAQHTEAFF. In nucleotides, the CDR3 is TGTGCCAGCAGTGACGGGGGGGCCCAGCACACTGAAGCTTTCTTT.

This clonotype showed up just a few times. This chain links TRBV10-2 with TRBJ1-5; D is uncertain. The CDR3 extends over 16 amino acids. Germline V gene sequence: CDR1 WSHSY, CDR2 SAAADI. The germline V and J ends were trimmed by 2 bases and 1 base, with 12 bases remaining between them. The CDR3 sequence: CASSERAARSNQPQHF. The CDR3 DNA follows: TGCGCCAGCAGTGAGAGGGCAGCCCGGAGCAATCAGCCCCAGCATTTT.

This clonotype was counted ten times or more. The genes are TRBV5-1 and TRBJ2-2, with D unresolved. CDR1 and CDR2 (germline): SGHRS, YFSETQ. The CDR3 loop spans 15 amino acids. V was clipped by 1 base and J by 4 bases, with 11 bases between them. The CDR3 DNA reads TGCGCCAGCAGCTTGCTAGGAATGGGCACCGGGGAGCTGTTTTTT. This encodes CASSLLGMGTGELFF.

The rearrangement joins TRBV5-1 to TRBJ2-7; 8 bases agree with TRBD1. J lost 0 bases, V lost 6 bases, and 8 bases had no gene match. The V gene's germline CDR1 is SGHRS and CDR2 YFSETQ. The CDR3 consists of 15 residues. The CDR3 spells CASIPGDRGSYEQYF. The CDR3 coding sequence is TGCGCCAGCATACCCGGAGACAGGGGCTCCTACGAGCAGTACTTC.

The table lists this clonotype with a few counts. This rearrangement joins TRBV2 to TRBJ1-1, with D hard to call. In germline, CDR1 is SNHLY, CDR2 FYNNEI. The CDR3 has 14 residues. Trimming took off 6 bases at V and 4 bases at J, with 15 bases between the two ends. The CDR3 is CASRTGSLVTEAFF. CDR3 sequence (DNA): TGTGCCAGCAGGACCGGGAGCCTGGTCACTGAAGCTTTCTTT.